The 20 T cell receptor beta chains below all came from one sample that was sequenced in a study of T-cell memory formation after mild COVID-19. Via MiXCR, TCRdb re-called the 5' RACE reads, giving one row per CDR3 protein. In the table there are about 210,000 distinct CDR3 sequences, roughly 10% of which are singletons. Sequenced material: PBMCs or a T cell subset sorted from them (not recorded which). These receptors were collected from a man aged 18 to 30 who had mild COVID-19 (a few samples of this study predate the infection). Cell type and time point are not known.

The V gene is TRBV7-3, the J gene TRBJ2-3, with 12 nucleotides matching TRBD2. The ends lost 5 bases at V and 7 bases at J; junction bases unmatched: 10. This CDR3 spans 16 amino acids. The V gene's germline CDR1 is SGHTA and CDR2 FQGTGA. In DNA form, the CDR3 reads TGTGCCAGCAGCGCGCCTAGCGGGGGGGCCGAAAATACGCAGTATTTT. This encodes CASSAPSGGAENTQYF.

Remarks on this clonotype: One end of the junction fails to match germline, which may point to a read error. The V gene is TRBV4-1, the J gene TRBJ2-1, with D perhaps matching TRBD2 (6 bases). The CDR3 covers 16 residues. Germline CDR1 and CDR2: MGHRA and YSYEKL. The CDR3 region is CARSLRRAGPRDEQFF. As DNA, the CDR3 is TGCGCCCGCAGCCTACGGCGGGCGGGGCCGAGGGATGAGCAGTTCTTC.

This clonotype has a handful of counts. The rearrangement joins TRBV27 to TRBJ2-2; D possibly corresponds to TRBD2 (5 bases). The CDR3 is 13 residues long. Trimming took off 11 bases at V and 7 bases at J, with 17 bases between the two ends. Per the germline V gene, CDR1 is MNHEY and CDR2 is SMNVEV (reference sequence). The CDR3 DNA is TGTGCCCGGATCACTAACGGAGGCGGGGAGCTGTTTTTT. Translating gives CARITNGGGELFF.

The V gene is TRBV7-2, the J gene TRBJ1-1; D is perhaps TRBD1 (5 bases). Germline values: CDR1 SGHTA, CDR2 FQGNSA. The CDR3 consists of 14 residues. V shed 3 bases and J shed 8 bases, with 16 bases lying between them. As DNA, the CDR3 is TGTGCCAGCAGCTTCCAGGGTGACGATAAAGAAGCTTTCTTT. Protein: CASSFQGDDKEAFF.

This clonotype turned up a few times. This rearrangement joins TRBV4-3 to TRBJ2-7; D might be TRBD1 or TRBD2, each matching 5 bases. Trimming cost V 1 base and J 3 bases, with 19 bases left between them. CDR1 LGHNA and CDR2 YSLEER come from the germline V gene. The CDR3 covers 17 residues. CDR3 loop: CASSQGTGTGGRYEQYF. DNA of the CDR3: TGCGCCAGCAGCCAAGGCACCGGGACCGGCGGGCGCTACGAGCAGTACTTC.

This clonotype turned up a few times. The chain uses TRBV20-1 and TRBJ1-5, with D unresolved. The CDR3 contains 14 residues. V was cut by 3 bases and J by 3 bases, with 12 bases left in between. The germline V gene encodes CDR1 DFQATT and CDR2 SNEGSKA (reference sequence). The CDR3 spells CSARGPHPNQPQHF. The CDR3 nucleotides read TGCAGTGCTAGGGGCCCACACCCCAATCAGCCCCAGCATTTT.

This clonotype was seen only a few times. The rearrangement links TRBV7-2 to TRBJ2-5, with 8 bases lining up with TRBD2. Germline CDR1 reads SGHTA; CDR2 reads FQGNSA. There are 13 residues in the CDR3. The V segment lost 9 bases and the J segment 1 base; nucleotides outside the gene matches: 4. The CDR3 protein is CASAGGIQETQYF. The DNA of the CDR3 is TGTGCCAGTGCGGGGGGTATCCAAGAGACCCAGTACTTC.

This clonotype has at least ten counts. The CDR3 sequence: CASSLEGTGGSPLHF. The CDR3 nucleotides read TGCGCCAGCAGCTTGGAAGGGACAGGGGGTTCACCCCTCCACTTT. This chain connects TRBV5-1 to TRBJ1-6; 11 bases align to TRBD1. The CDR3 sequence is 15 residues long. CDR1 is SGHRS and CDR2 is YFSETQ in the germline V gene. The J segment lost 9 bases and the V segment lost 0 bases, leaving 2 bases of the junction unmatched.

A few counts support this clonotype. The genes are TRBV5-1 and TRBJ2-3; 7 bases match TRBD2. Germline trimming cut 4 bases from V and 4 bases from J; bases unmatched to any gene: 15. CDR1 and CDR2 from the germline V gene are SGHRS and YFSETQ. The CDR3 extends over 17 amino acids. CDR3 DNA: TGCGCCAGCAGCCCGGAGGCAGCGGGGTGGATCCCAGATACGCAGTATTTT. Protein sequence: CASSPEAAGWIPDTQYF.

This chain links TRBV7-9 with TRBJ1-5; D is ambiguous. V shed 1 base and J shed 7 bases, with 11 bases lying between them. CDR3 length: 14 amino acids. CDR1 SEHNR and CDR2 FQNEAQ come from the germline V gene (reference sequence). The DNA for the CDR3 is TGTGCCAGCAGCTTAGGTGGCGGGTTACAGCCCCAGCATTTT. It yields the protein CASSLGGGLQPQHF.

V is TRBV3-1 and J is TRBJ1-2; tentatively, D is TRBD1 (6 bases). The CDR3 runs to 14 residues. V was trimmed by 2 bases and J by 8 bases, leaving 15 bases between them. Germline CDR1 and CDR2: LGHDT and YNNKEL (reference sequence). CDR3 in amino acids: CASSQRGTLEGYTF. The CDR3 DNA is TGTGCCAGCAGCCAACGAGGGACATTAGAAGGCTACACCTTC.

In its sample, this clonotype was seen a few times. The chain's CDR3 is CASSTRRLYGYTF. In DNA, the CDR3 is TGTGCCAGCAGCACCAGGAGACTCTATGGCTACACCTTC. The V call is TRBV5-6, the J call TRBJ1-2; D gene ambiguous. From germline, CDR1 is SGHDT and CDR2 YYEEEE. Trimming cost V 4 bases and J 4 bases, with 11 bases left between them. The CDR3 consists of 13 residues.

In this sample, this clonotype turned up a few times. V gene TRBV20-1 combines with J gene TRBJ2-5; 10 bases map to TRBD2. CDR3 length: 15 residues. Germline V gene lookup returns CDR1 DFQATT and CDR2 SNEGSKA (reference sequence). The junction had 9 bases not matched to a gene; V was cut back by 6 bases and J by 2 bases. CDR3 bases: TGCAGTGCAAATAGCGGGGGGACTTTTCAAGAGACCCAGTACTTC. Residues: CSANSGGTFQETQYF.

This clonotype was counted a few times. This chain joins TRBV20-1 and TRBJ1-5; 11 bases map to TRBD1. The germline CDR1 and CDR2 sequences are DFQATT and SNEGSKA (reference sequence). This CDR3 has 15 residues. V trimming: 5 bases; J trimming: 0 bases; junction bases outside the gene matches: 3. This CDR3 reads CSARTGGDSNQPQHF. In DNA form, the CDR3 reads TGCAGTGCTCGGACAGGGGGCGATAGCAATCAGCCCCAGCATTTT.

This clonotype was counted a few times. J is TRBJ2-5 and V is TRBV19; 9 bases line up with TRBD2. Germline CDR1 and CDR2: LNHDA and SQIVND (reference sequence). This CDR3 has 14 residues. With V trimmed by 3 bases and J by 4 bases, 3 bases remained unmatched. CDR3 coding DNA: TGTGCCAGTAGTATCCTAGCGGGGCTAGAGACCCAGTACTTC. Translating it yields CASSILAGLETQYF.

This chain connects TRBV7-2 to TRBJ2-1; D is uncertain. Trimming took off 1 base at V and 8 bases at J, with 12 bases between the two ends. The CDR3 is 14 residues long. From germline, CDR1 is SGHTA and CDR2 FQGNSA. CDR3 amino acids: CASSLGLGLDEQFF. In nucleotides, the CDR3 is TGTGCCAGCAGCTTAGGGCTAGGTTTAGATGAGCAGTTCTTC. The variable domain in full, completed from reference TRBV7-2 and TRBJ2-1, reads GAGVSQSPSNKVTEKGKDVELRCDPISGHTALYWYRQSLGQGLEFLIYFQGNSAPDKSGLPSDRFSAERTGGSVSTLTIQRTQQEDSAVYLCASSLGLGLDEQFFGPGTRLTVL.

The chain carries TRBV15 and TRBJ2-2; TRBD1 matches 11 bases. The CDR3 has 17 residues. V lost 0 bases and J lost 5; bases outside the gene matches: 5. Per the germline V gene, CDR1 is LNHNV and CDR2 is YYDKDF (reference sequence). The CDR3 DNA is TGTGCCACCAGCAGAGATCCATGGGACAGGGGGACCGGGGAGCTGTTTTTT. Its protein product is CATSRDPWDRGTGELFF.

This clonotype was counted only a few times. The V call is TRBV21-1, the J call TRBJ1-2; the DNA was not used to check the table's D call, TRBD1. TRBV21-1 is deemed a pseudogene. This CDR3 spans 15 amino acids. Written as DNA, the CDR3 is TGTGCCAGCAGCACCCCCTCACAGGGGGTTACGGGCTACACCTTC. This sequence encodes CASSTPSQGVTGYTF.

The DNA for the CDR3 is TGTGCCAGCTCACCAGCCTCCGGTGGGACCCAGTACTTC. It codes for CASSPASGGTQYF. The V gene is TRBV18, the J gene TRBJ2-5; D is undetermined. The germline V and J ends were trimmed by 2 bases and 7 bases, with 11 bases remaining between them. The CDR3 extends over 13 amino acids. Germline-derived CDR1 and CDR2 are KGHSH and LQKENI. Full variable domain (remainder filled in from reference TRBV18 and TRBJ2-5): NAGVMQNPRHLVRRRGQEARLRCSPMKGHSHVYWYRQLPEEGLKFMVYLQKENIIDESGMPKERFSAEFPKEGPSILRIQQVVRGDSAAYFCASSPASGGTQYFGPGTRLLVL.

This chain uses TRBV3-1 with TRBJ1-6; 9 bases align to TRBD1. Unmatched junction bases numbered 4, after V lost 3 bases and J lost 7 bases. This CDR3 region has 15 residues. Germline CDR1 LGHDT, CDR2 YNNKEL (reference sequence). The CDR3 reads CASSQGTGRNSPLHF. The CDR3 DNA sequence: TGTGCCAGCAGCCAGGGGACAGGGCGGAATTCACCCCTCCACTTT.